The 9 T cell receptor beta chains in this list originate from one sample, sequenced in a study of T cell repertoires in cytomegalovirus infection. TCRdb re-called the reads with MiXCR, one entry per CDR3 protein. The table shows hundreds of thousands of distinct CDR3 sequences, with roughly 15% occurring only once. The source material was PBMCs. The receptors were sampled from a human donor in good health (CMV status not recorded). Some clones in this sample may be carry-over from other donors' samples.

In this sample, this clonotype turned up many times. V is TRBV7-8 and J is TRBJ2-2; D is undetermined. The CDR3 contains 12 residues. Germline loops: CDR1 SGHVS, CDR2 FQNEAQ. V was clipped by 6 bases and J by 4 bases, with 6 bases between them. DNA for the CDR3: TGTGCCAGCAGACCAACCACCGGGGAGCTGTTTTTT. This gives the protein CASRPTTGELFF.

This clonotype was found a few times. The J gene is TRBJ1-2, the V gene TRBV6-6; 7 bases agree with TRBD1. This CDR3 has 16 amino acids. The germline gives CDR1 MNHNY, CDR2 SVGAGI (reference sequence). V shed 2 bases, J shed 7 bases, and the junction held 13 bases outside the gene matches. The CDR3 region is CASSYRTGFEGAGYTF. The DNA of the CDR3 is TGTGCCAGCAGTTACAGGACAGGTTTCGAGGGGGCTGGCTACACCTTC.

V and J are TRBV27 and TRBJ2-7, with TRBD1 identical over 9 bases. With V trimmed by 5 bases and J by 2 bases, 19 bases remained unmatched. This CDR3 is built from 19 residues. The V gene's germline CDR1 is MNHEY and CDR2 SMNVEV (reference sequence). The CDR3 DNA is TGTGCCAGCAGTCCTCGACGGGACAGGGTAACCCTCTTCCCCTACGAGCAGTACTTC. Its translation: CASSPRRDRVTLFPYEQYF.

This clonotype came up a few times. The chain uses TRBV29-1 and TRBJ2-5; D is perhaps TRBD2 (7 bases). In germline, CDR1 is SQVTM, CDR2 ANQGSEA. The CDR3 runs 12 residues. V was clipped by 6 bases and J by 2 bases, with 10 bases between them. CDR3: CSVRGGQETQYF. The CDR3 nucleotides are TGCAGCGTGAGGGGGGGACAAGAGACCCAGTACTTC.

This clonotype was recorded at least ten times. The genes are TRBV19 and TRBJ2-2, with 14 bases identical to TRBD2. The CDR3 runs to 20 residues. J was trimmed by 6 bases and V by 3 bases; bases with no gene match: 15. Germline V gene data show CDR1 as LNHDA and CDR2 as SQIVND (reference sequence). The CDR3 protein is CASSIAGTSGGAPRSGELFF. Written as DNA, the CDR3 is TGTGCCAGTAGTATTGCCGGGACTAGCGGGGGAGCCCCTAGGTCCGGGGAGCTGTTTTTT. Full variable domain (rest looked up from reference TRBV19 and TRBJ2-2): DGGITQSPKYLFRKEGQNVTLSCEQNLNHDAMYWYRQDPGQGLRLIYYSQIVNDFQKGDIAEGYSVSREKKESFPLTVTSAQKNPTAFYLCASSIAGTSGGAPRSGELFFGEGSRLTVL.

In this sample, this clonotype turned up many times. This chain uses TRBV7-9 with TRBJ2-5; D ambiguous. V was pared by 0 bases and J by 2 bases, with 7 bases between. Germline CDR1 reads SEHNR; CDR2 reads FQNEAQ (reference sequence). The CDR3 contains 14 residues. The CDR3 is CASSLATGQETQYF. In nucleotides, the CDR3 is TGTGCCAGCAGCTTAGCGACTGGACAAGAGACCCAGTACTTC.

There are many counts of this clonotype. The J gene is TRBJ1-3, the V gene TRBV6-1; D is ambiguous. The germline gives CDR1 MNHNS, CDR2 SASEGT. Trimming cost V 1 base and J 4 bases, with 8 bases left between them. The CDR3 covers 14 residues. CDR3 in amino acids: CASSEGFPGNTIYF. The CDR3 nucleotides are TGTGCCAGCAGTGAAGGTTTTCCCGGAAACACCATATATTTT.

This chain joins TRBV2 and TRBJ1-2; no definite D call. Trimming took off 3 bases at V and 3 bases at J, with 11 bases between the two ends. This CDR3 has 14 residues. In germline, CDR1 is SNHLY, CDR2 FYNNEI. CDR3 sequence reads: CASSEGGEYYGYTF. CDR3 nucleotides: TGTGCCAGCAGTGAGGGCGGGGAATACTATGGCTACACCTTC.

The V call is TRBV6-6, the J call TRBJ2-5, with a tentative D call TRBD1 (6 bases). Between the trimmed V and J ends, which lost 2 bases and 5 bases, there was a span of 15 bases. The CDR3 length is 15 residues. Germline CDR1 and CDR2: MNHNY and SVGAGI (reference sequence). The CDR3 spells CASSYELIRGETQYF. CDR3 nucleotides: TGTGCCAGCAGTTACGAGTTAATCAGGGGTGAGACCCAGTACTTC.